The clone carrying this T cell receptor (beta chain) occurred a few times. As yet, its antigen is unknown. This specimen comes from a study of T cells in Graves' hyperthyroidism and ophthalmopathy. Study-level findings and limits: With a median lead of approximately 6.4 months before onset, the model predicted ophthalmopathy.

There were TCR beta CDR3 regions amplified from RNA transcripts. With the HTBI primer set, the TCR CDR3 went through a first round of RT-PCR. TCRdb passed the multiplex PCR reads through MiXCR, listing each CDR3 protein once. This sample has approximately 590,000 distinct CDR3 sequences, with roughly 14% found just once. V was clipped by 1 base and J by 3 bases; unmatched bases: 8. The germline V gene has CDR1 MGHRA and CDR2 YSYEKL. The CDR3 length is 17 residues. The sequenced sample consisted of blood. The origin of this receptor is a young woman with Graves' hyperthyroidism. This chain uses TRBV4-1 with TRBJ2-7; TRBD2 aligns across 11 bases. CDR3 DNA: TGCGCCAGCAGCCAAGGACGAACTAGCGGGAGCCTCTACGAGCAGTACTTC. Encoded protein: CASSQGRTSGSLYEQYF.